These T cell receptor beta chains were read from a single sample in a study of control samples from healthy donors and cancer patients. Sequencing used immunoSEQ multiplex PCR; TCRdb keeps in-frame clones, though not all of them. This table holds 78,000 or so clones, over 75% found once. Sequenced: blood. The receptors here all came from a woman aged 45-60 years in good health. Each CDR3 is given with its conserved first and last residue. Each record gives: V gene, clone size, D gene, J gene, CDR3 DNA, CDR3 protein. The D gene is left open where the match is weak. Size values are once, few and many counts, or a class for expanded clones, and some rows have none.

>TRBV9|-|-|TRBJ1-2
TGTGCCAGCAGCGAACAGGGCTCATTTAACTATGGCTACACCTTC
CASSEQGSFNYGYTF
>TRBV1|-|-|TRBJ2-7
TGCACCCGCCGGGACAGGACCTACGAGCAGTACTTC
CTRRDRTYEQYF
>TRBV30|-|-|TRBJ1-6
TGTGCCTGGAGTGTAGGGGGGCCCGCGGGTTCACCCCTCCACTTT
CAWSVGGPAGSPLHF
>TRBV11-3|-|-|TRBJ1-5
TGTGCCAGCAGCTTAACACCCGAAAGCAATCAGCCCCAGCATTTT
CASSLTPESNQPQHF
>TRBV28|-|TRBD1|TRBJ2-7
TGTGCCAGCAGTACCGTGACAGGGGGGCTCTCCTACGAGCAGTACTTC
CASSTVTGGLSYEQYF
>TRBV10-3|-|TRBD1|TRBJ2-3
TGTGCCACCCACGGACAGGGAACAGATACGCAGTATTTT
CATHGQGTDTQYF
>TRBV6-1|-|-|TRBJ1-2
TGTGCCAGCAGTGAAGCGTCGGCTTACTATGGCTACACCTTC
CASSEASAYYGYTF
>TRBV12-5|-|-|TRBJ2-7
TGTGCTAGTGGTTTGTTTCCCCGCTCCTACGAGCAGTACTTC
CASGLFPRSYEQYF
>TRBV5-4|-|TRBD2|TRBJ2-1
TGTGCCAGCAGCTTTGGGACTAGCGGGGGTGATGAGCAGTTCTTC
CASSFGTSGGDEQFF
>TRBV7-2|-|-|TRBJ2-2
TGTGCCAGCAGCCGGACCGGGACCAGGACCGGGGAGCTGTTTTTT
CASSRTGTRTGELFF
>TRBV7-2|once|-|TRBJ1-1
TGTGCCAGCAGCTCTACTAGGACAGCCGAAGCTTTCTTT
CASSSTRTAEAFF
>TRBV24-1|-|TRBD1|TRBJ2-3
TGTGCCACCAGTGAGTCGGGACAGGGATTCACAGATACGCAGTATTTT
CATSESGQGFTDTQYF
>TRBV24-1|-|-|TRBJ2-3
TGTGCCACCAGCCATCTCGGACTGGGGAAGTCAGATACGCAGTATTTT
CATSHLGLGKSDTQYF
>TRBV7-6|-|-|TRBJ2-2
TGTGCCAGCAGCTTGATGGGTCCCGGGGAGCTGTTTTTT
CASSLMGPGELFF
>TRBV4-2|-|TRBD2|TRBJ2-7
TGTGCCAGCAGCCAGGGACTAGCGGGGGGGATCTCCTACGAGCAGTACTTC
CASSQGLAGGISYEQYF
>TRBV7-9|-|TRBD1|TRBJ1-1
TGTGCCAGCAGCTATTGGACAGGGGCTGTGGTCACTGAAGCTTTCTTT
CASSYWTGAVVTEAFF
>TRBV7-9|once|-|TRBJ1-3
TGTGCCAGCAGCTCGAACCCAGGGTTAGGAAACACCATATATTTT
CASSSNPGLGNTIYF
>TRBV18|-|TRBD1|TRBJ1-2
TGTGCCAGCTCACTTCTTGGGGACAGGGAATTTGGCTACACCTTC
CASSLLGDREFGYTF
>TRBV19|few|-|TRBJ1-1
TGTGCCAGTAGTATAGATCGGTGGGGGACTGAAGCTTTCTTT
CASSIDRWGTEAFF
>TRBV5-1|-|TRBD1|TRBJ2-7
TGCGCCAGCACTGTAGACAGGGGGGGCGAGCAGTACTTC
CASTVDRGGEQYF
>TRBV15|-|-|TRBJ1-1
TGTGCCACCAGCAGAGATAGGGGCGGTGAAGCTTTCTTT
CATSRDRGGEAFF
>TRBV19|-|-|TRBJ1-6
TGTGCCAGTAGTATAGGGGACAAGCCGAGATCACCCCTCCACTTT
CASSIGDKPRSPLHF
>TRBV30|-|-|TRBJ1-5
TGTGCCTGGAGTAGGGACCGCAATCAGCCCCAGCATTTT
CAWSRDRNQPQHF
>TRBV6-6|-|-|TRBJ2-7
TGTGCCAGCAGCTATACACCCCTATGGGCCAGGGCATCCTCCTACGAGCAGTACTTC
CASSYTPLWARASSYEQYF
>TRBV6-6|-|-|TRBJ1-4
TGTGCCAGCAGTTATCGGGGTGAGGGAGAAAAACTGTTTTTT
CASSYRGEGEKLFF
>TRBV3-1/TRBV3-2|-|-|TRBJ1-3
TGTGCCAGCAGCTGGCCAACTGGAAACACCATATATTTT
CASSWPTGNTIYF
>TRBV2|few|-|TRBJ1-5
TGTGCCAGCAGTGCCGACAGGCTCAATCAGCCCCAGCATTTT
CASSADRLNQPQHF
>TRBV6-5|-|TRBD1|TRBJ1-2
TGTGCCAGCAGTTTAGGACAGGGCGACGGTGGCTACACCTTC
CASSLGQGDGGYTF
>TRBV5-5|-|-|TRBJ2-7
TGTGCCAGCAGCCCCAGCTCCTACGAGCAGTACTTC
CASSPSSYEQYF
>TRBV6-6|few|TRBD1|TRBJ1-2
TGTGCCAGCAGTTACGTTTGGGGACAGGGGGATGGCTACACCTTC
CASSYVWGQGDGYTF
>TRBV9|-|-|TRBJ1-1
TGTGCCAGCAGCGTAGATCGGTCGGGCCTGAACACTGAAGCTTTCTTT
CASSVDRSGLNTEAFF
>TRBV6-5|-|-|TRBJ2-2
TGTGCCAGCAGTAACCTCAGGGGCGGTGGCGGGGAGCTGTTTTTT
CASSNLRGGGGELFF
>TRBV19|-|-|TRBJ1-1
TGTGCCAGTAGTTCACCGATGAACACTGAAGCTTTCTTT
CASSSPMNTEAFF
>TRBV14|-|TRBD1|TRBJ1-6
TGTGCCAGCAGCCAAGGACAGGGGGTCGGATCACCCCTCCACTTT
CASSQGQGVGSPLHF
>TRBV7-2|-|-|TRBJ1-1
TGTGCCAGCAGCCGTCTAGATGGGGGGCACGCTTTCTTT
CASSRLDGGHAFF
>TRBV12-3/TRBV12-4|-|-|TRBJ1-4
TGTGCCAGCAGTTCAAATTCCTATGAAAAACTGTTTTTT
CASSSNSYEKLFF
>TRBV9|-|-|TRBJ1-3
TGTGCCAGCAGCCCCGGAAGTCTCTCTGGAAACACCATATATTTT
CASSPGSLSGNTIYF
>TRBV10-3|-|TRBD2|TRBJ2-3
TGTGCCATCAGTGAGTCGGAGCGGGGATATACGCAGTATTTT
CAISESERGYTQYF
>TRBV24-1|once|-|TRBJ2-3
TGTGCCACCAGTTTCACCGGAGATACGCAGTATTTT
CATSFTGDTQYF
>TRBV12-5|-|-|TRBJ2-1
TGTGCTAGTGGCCAGGGGACATACAATGAGCAGTTCTTC
CASGQGTYNEQFF
>TRBV2|-|-|TRBJ1-5
TGTGCCAGCACGCAGGGAGGGTTTGGTAGCAATCAGCCCCAGCATTTT
CASTQGGFGSNQPQHF
>TRBV29-1|-|-|TRBJ1-1
TGCAGCGGATACAGGGAGAGGGACACTGAAGCTTTCTTT
CSGYRERDTEAFF
>TRBV15|-|-|TRBJ2-7
TGTGCCACCAGCAGAGATGCGGGGCAGGCGTACGAGCAGTACTTC
CATSRDAGQAYEQYF
>TRBV30|few|TRBD1|TRBJ1-2
TGTGCCTGGACAGGGGGCAGTTGGGGCTACACCTTC
CAWTGGSWGYTF
>TRBV7-9|-|TRBD1|TRBJ1-2
TGTGCCAGCAGTTTAAAACAGGGGGCATCGGGCTATGGCTACACCTTC
CASSLKQGASGYGYTF
>TRBV6-5|-|TRBD1|TRBJ2-7
TGTGCCAGCAGCCTCGGGACAGTGCTAAATTACGAGCAGTACTTC
CASSLGTVLNYEQYF
>TRBV7-9|once|TRBD1|TRBJ1-2
TGTGCCAGCAGCTTAGGAGGACAGGCCCCCTATGGCTACACCTTC
CASSLGGQAPYGYTF
>TRBV7-9|-|-|TRBJ1-3
TGTGCCAGCACCCCAAAGGAGACGGCTGGAAACACCATATATTTT
CASTPKETAGNTIYF
>TRBV6-1|once|-|TRBJ1-2
TGTGCCAGCAGTGAAGCGGAAGGGGGATTTAACTATGGCTACACCTTC
CASSEAEGGFNYGYTF
>TRBV24-1|-|-|TRBJ1-5
TGTGCCACCGGGGACAGCAATCAGCCCCAGCATTTT
CATGDSNQPQHF
>TRBV5-4|-|TRBD1|TRBJ1-1
TGTGCCAGCAGCTTCCGACAGGGCACTGAAGCTTTCTTT
CASSFRQGTEAFF
>TRBV5-4|-|-|TRBJ1-3
TGTGCCAGCAGCCTCGGGTATAACGGAAACACCATATATTTT
CASSLGYNGNTIYF
>TRBV4-2|-|-|TRBJ2-2
TGTGCCAGCAGCCAGCTAACCGGGGAGCTGTTTTTT
CASSQLTGELFF
>TRBV30|-|TRBD1|TRBJ1-4
TGTGCCTGGAGTTCCGGGACAGGCTATGAAAAACTGTTTTTT
CAWSSGTGYEKLFF
>TRBV2|few|-|TRBJ1-6
TGTGCCAGCAAGGCAGCTCAGAATTCACCCCTCCACTTT
CASKAAQNSPLHF
>TRBV19|-|TRBD1|TRBJ2-1
TGTGCCAGTAGGGGACAGCTTCTCGGTGAGCAGTTCTTC
CASRGQLLGEQFF
>TRBV18|-|TRBD1|TRBJ1-5
TGTGCCAGCTCACCCCAGGGGGCGGATCAGCCCCAGCATTTT
CASSPQGADQPQHF
>TRBV20-1|-|-|TRBJ1-2
TGCAGTGCTAGTGTTCAGGGAATCTATGGCTACACCTTC
CSASVQGIYGYTF
>TRBV19|-|-|TRBJ2-5
TGTGCCAGTAAGGGGCGAGAGACCCAGTACTTC
CASKGRETQYF